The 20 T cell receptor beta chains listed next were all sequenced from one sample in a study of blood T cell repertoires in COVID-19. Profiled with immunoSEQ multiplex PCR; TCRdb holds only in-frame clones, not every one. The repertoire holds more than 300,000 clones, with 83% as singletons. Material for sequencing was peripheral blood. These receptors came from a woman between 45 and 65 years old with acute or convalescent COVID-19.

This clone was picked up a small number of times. The CDR3 here is CASSLVSPGTETQYF. Here the CDR3 DNA reads TGTGCCAGCAGCTTAGTCTCTCCGGGAACAGAGACCCAGTACTTC. The J gene is TRBJ2-5, the V gene TRBV7-9; TRBD2 is a possible D gene (5 bases). Germline assignment: CDR1 SEHNR and CDR2 FQNEAQ (reference sequence). Trimming stripped 1 base from V and 4 bases from J, with 13 bases between. The CDR3 is made up of 15 amino acids.

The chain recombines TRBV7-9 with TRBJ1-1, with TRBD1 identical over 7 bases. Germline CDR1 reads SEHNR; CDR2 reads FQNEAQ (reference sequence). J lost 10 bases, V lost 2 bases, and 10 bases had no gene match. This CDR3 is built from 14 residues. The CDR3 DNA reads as TGTGCCAGCAGCTTAAAGGGCGACAGGGTTGCAGCTTTCTTT. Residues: CASSLKGDRVAAFF.

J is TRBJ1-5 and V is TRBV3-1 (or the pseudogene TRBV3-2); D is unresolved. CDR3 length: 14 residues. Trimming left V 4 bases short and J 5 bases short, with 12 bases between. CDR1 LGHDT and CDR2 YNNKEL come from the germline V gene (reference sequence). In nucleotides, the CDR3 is TGTGCCAGCAGCCGTAATACCGGGGATCAGCCCCAGCATTTT. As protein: CASSRNTGDQPQHF.

CDR3 in DNA: TGTGCCAGCAGCCAAGGGGGGACAGGGGTGGATACGCAGTATTTT. It is translated as CASSQGGTGVDTQYF. This rearrangement joins TRBV4-2 to TRBJ2-3; 10 bases are a match to TRBD1. The CDR3 length is 15 residues. Trimming removed 1 base from V and 6 bases from J; junction bases left unmatched: 4. Per germline, CDR1 LGHNA and CDR2 YNFKEQ.

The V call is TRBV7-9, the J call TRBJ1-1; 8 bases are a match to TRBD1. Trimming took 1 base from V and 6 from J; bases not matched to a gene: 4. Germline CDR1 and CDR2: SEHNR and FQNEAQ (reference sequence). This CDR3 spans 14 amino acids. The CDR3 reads CASSLGRGQAEAFF. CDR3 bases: TGTGCCAGCAGCTTAGGCAGGGGACAGGCTGAAGCTTTCTTT.

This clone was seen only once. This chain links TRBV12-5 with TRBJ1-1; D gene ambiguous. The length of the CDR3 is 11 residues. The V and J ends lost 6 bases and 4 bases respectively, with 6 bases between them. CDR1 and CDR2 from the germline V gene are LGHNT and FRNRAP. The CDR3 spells CASGVGTEAFF. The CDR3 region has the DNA TGTGCTAGTGGCGTCGGCACTGAAGCTTTCTTT. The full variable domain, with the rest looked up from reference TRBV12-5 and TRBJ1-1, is DARVTQTPRHKVTEMGQEVTMRCQPILGHNTVFWYRQTMMQGLELLAYFRNRAPLDDSGMPKDRFSAEMPDATLATLKIQPSEPRDSAVYFCASGVGTEAFFGQGTRLTVV.

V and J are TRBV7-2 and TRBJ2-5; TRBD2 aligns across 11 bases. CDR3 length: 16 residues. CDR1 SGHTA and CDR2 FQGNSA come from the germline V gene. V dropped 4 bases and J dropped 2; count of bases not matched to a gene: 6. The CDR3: CASSSAGTSGQETQYF. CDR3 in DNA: TGTGCCAGCAGCTCCGCCGGGACTAGCGGACAAGAGACCCAGTACTTC. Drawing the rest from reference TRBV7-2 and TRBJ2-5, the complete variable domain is GAGVSQSPSNKVTEKGKDVELRCDPISGHTALYWYRQSLGQGLEFLIYFQGNSAPDKSGLPSDRFSAERTGGSVSTLTIQRTQQEDSAVYLCASSSAGTSGQETQYFGPGTRLLVL.

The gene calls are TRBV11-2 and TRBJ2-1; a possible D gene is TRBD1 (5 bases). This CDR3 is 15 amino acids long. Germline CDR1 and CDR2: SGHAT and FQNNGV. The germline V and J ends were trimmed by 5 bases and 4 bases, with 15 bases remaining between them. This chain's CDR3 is CASSLTGGAYNEQFF. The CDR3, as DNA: TGTGCCAGCAGCCTCACAGGCGGCGCGTACAATGAGCAGTTCTTC.

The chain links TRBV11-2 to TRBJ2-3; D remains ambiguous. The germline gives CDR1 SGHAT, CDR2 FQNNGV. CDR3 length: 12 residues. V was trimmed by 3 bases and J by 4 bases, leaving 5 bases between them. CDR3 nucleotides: TGTGCCAGCAGCTTTAGTGCAGATACGCAGTATTTT. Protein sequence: CASSFSADTQYF.

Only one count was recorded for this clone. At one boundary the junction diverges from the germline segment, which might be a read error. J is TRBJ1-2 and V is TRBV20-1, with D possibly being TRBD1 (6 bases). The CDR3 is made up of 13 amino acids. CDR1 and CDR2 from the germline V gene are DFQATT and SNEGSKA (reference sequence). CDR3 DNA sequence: TGCAGTACTAGTGTTACAGGGAACTATGGCTACACCTTC. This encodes CSTSVTGNYGYTF.

The CDR3 DNA follows: TGTGCCAGCAGCCGGACAGCGTTTGGCTACACCTTC. Amino acids: CASSRTAFGYTF. V and J are TRBV6-5 and TRBJ1-2, with a tentative D call TRBD1 (6 bases). The CDR3 totals 12 residues. V was cut by 6 bases and J by 7 bases, with 12 bases left in between. Germline CDR1 is MNHEY and CDR2 is SVGAGI.

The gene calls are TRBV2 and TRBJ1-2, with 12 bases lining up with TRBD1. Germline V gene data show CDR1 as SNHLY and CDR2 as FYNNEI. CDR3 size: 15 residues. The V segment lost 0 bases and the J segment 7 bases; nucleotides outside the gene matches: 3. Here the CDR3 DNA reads TGTGCCAGCAGTGAAGCGGGACAGGGGGCAGGTGGCTACACCTTC. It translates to CASSEAGQGAGGYTF.

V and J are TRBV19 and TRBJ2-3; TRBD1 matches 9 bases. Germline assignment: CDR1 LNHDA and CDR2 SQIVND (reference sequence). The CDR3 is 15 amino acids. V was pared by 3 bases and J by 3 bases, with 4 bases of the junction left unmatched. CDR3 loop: CASSIGDRVTDTQYF. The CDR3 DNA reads TGTGCCAGTAGTATCGGGGACAGGGTGACAGATACGCAGTATTTT.

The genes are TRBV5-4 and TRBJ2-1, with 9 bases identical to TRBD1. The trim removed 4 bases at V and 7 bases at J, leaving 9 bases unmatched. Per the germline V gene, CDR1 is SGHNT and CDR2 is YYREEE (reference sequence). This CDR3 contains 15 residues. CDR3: CASSPTGGAANEQFF. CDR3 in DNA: TGTGCCAGCAGCCCCACAGGGGGCGCGGCGAATGAGCAGTTCTTC.

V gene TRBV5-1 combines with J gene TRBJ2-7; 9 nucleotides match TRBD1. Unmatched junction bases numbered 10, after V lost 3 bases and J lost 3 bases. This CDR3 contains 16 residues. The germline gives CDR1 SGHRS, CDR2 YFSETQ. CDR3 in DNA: TGCGCCAGCAGCTCCCCGGGACAGGGAGGATTCTACGAGCAGTACTTC. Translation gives CASSSPGQGGFYEQYF.

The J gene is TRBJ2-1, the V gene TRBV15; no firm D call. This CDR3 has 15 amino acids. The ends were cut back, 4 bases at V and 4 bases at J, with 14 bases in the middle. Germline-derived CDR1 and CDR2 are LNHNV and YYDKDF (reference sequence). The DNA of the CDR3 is TGTGCCACCAGCACCCTAGTTGGCGCATACAATGAGCAGTTCTTC. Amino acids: CATSTLVGAYNEQFF.

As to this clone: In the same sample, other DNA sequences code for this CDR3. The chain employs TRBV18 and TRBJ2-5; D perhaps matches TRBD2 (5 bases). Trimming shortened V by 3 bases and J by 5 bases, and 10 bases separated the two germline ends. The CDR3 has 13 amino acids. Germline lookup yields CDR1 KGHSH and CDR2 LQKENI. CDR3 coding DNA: TGTGCCAGCTCACCCACTAGAGAGGAGACCCAGTACTTC. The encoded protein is CASSPTREETQYF.

In nucleotides, the CDR3 is TGTGCCAGCTACCAGACAGATACGCAGTATTTT. As protein: CASYQTDTQYF. J is TRBJ2-3 and V is TRBV5-5; D remains ambiguous. V dropped 7 bases and J dropped 3 bases, with 6 bases sitting between them. The CDR3 totals 11 residues. Germline V gene lookup returns CDR1 SGHKS and CDR2 YYEKEE (reference sequence).

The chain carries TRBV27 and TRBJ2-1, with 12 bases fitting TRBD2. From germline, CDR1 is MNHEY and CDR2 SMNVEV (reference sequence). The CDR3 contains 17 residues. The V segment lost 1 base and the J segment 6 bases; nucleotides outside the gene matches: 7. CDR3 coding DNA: TGTGCCAGCAGTTTATTGGCTAGCGGGGGGGCGGTCAATGAGCAGTTCTTC. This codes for CASSLLASGGAVNEQFF.

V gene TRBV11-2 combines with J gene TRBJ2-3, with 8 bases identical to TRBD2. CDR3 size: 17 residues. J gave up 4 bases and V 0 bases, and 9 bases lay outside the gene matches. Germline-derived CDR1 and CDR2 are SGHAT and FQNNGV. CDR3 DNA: TGTGCCAGCAGCTTAGATCGCAGCGGGGGCGGCCCAGATACGCAGTATTTT. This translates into CASSLDRSGGGPDTQYF.